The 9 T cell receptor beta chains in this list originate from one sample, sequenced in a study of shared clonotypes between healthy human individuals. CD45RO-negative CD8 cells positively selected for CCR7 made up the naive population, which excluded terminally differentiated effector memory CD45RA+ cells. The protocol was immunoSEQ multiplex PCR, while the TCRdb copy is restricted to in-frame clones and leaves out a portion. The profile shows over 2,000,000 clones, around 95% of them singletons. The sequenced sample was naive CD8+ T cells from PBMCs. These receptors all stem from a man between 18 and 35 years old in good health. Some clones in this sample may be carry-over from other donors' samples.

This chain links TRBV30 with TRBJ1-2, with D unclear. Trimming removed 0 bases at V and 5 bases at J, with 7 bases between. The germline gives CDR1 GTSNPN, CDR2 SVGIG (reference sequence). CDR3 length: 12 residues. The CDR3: CAWSVDGYGYTF. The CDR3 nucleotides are TGTGCCTGGAGTGTAGACGGGTATGGCTACACCTTC.

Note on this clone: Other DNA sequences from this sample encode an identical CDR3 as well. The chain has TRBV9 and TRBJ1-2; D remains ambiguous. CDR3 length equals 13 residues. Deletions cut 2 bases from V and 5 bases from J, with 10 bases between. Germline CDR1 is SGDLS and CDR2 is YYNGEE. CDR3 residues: CASSVDLAYGYTF. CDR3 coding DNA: TGTGCCAGCAGCGTGGACCTAGCTTATGGCTACACCTTC.

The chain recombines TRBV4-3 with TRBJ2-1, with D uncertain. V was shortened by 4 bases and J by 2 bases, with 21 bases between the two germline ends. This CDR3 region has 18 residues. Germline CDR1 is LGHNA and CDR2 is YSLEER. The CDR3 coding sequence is TGCGCCAGCAGCCCCACCCACTACTCCCGAGAGGCCTACAATGAGCAGTTCTTC. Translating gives CASSPTHYSREAYNEQFF.

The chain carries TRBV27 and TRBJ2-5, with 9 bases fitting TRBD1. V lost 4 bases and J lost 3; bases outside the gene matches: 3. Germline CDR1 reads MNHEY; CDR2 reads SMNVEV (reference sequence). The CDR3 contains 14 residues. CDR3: CASSSRTGEETQYF. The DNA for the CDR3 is TGTGCCAGCAGTTCCCGGACAGGGGAAGAGACCCAGTACTTC.

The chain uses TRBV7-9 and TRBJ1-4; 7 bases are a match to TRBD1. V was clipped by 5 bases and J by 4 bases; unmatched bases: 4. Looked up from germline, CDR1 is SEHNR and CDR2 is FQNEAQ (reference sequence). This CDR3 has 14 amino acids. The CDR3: CASSHRDSNEKLFF. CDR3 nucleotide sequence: TGTGCCAGCAGCCACCGGGACAGTAATGAAAAACTGTTTTTT.

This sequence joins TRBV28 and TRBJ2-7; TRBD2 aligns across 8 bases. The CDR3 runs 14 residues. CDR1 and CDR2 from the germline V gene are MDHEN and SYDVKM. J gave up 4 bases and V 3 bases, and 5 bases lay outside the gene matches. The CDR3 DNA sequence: TGTGCCAGCAGTTTCCTCCGGGGGGGTTACGAGCAGTACTTC. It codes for CASSFLRGGYEQYF.

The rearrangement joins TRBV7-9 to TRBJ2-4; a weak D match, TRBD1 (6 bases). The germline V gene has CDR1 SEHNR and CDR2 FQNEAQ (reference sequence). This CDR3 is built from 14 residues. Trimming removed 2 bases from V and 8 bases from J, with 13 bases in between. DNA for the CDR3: TGTGCCAGCAGCTTAAGGGACACCGGGGACATTCAGTACTTC. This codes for CASSLRDTGDIQYF.

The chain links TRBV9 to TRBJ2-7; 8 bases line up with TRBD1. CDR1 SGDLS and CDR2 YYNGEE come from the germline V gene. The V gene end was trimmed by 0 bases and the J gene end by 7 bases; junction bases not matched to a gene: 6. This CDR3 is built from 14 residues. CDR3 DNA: TGTGCCAGCAGCGTAGGGACAGGGAGGACGGAGCAGTACTTC. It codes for CASSVGTGRTEQYF.

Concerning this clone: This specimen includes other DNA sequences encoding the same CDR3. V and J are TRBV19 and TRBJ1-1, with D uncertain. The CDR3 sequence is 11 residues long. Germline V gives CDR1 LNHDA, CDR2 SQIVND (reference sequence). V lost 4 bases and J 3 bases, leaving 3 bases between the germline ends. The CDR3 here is CASSTYTEAFF. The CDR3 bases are TGTGCCAGTAGTACATACACTGAAGCTTTCTTT.